This entry lists 5 T cell receptor beta chains sequenced from one sample in a study of identical twins. TCRdb itself ran the 5' RACE reads through MiXCR, one entry per CDR3 protein. The table includes about 660,000 distinct CDR3 sequences, around 8.3% detected once. The same specimen was also included in a second study, on yellow fever vaccine responses in identical twins.

The sample taken for sequencing was PBMCs. The receptors here all came from a woman under 30 in good health.

The chain employs TRBV19 and TRBJ2-1, with D possibly TRBD1 on 6 matching bases. Germline assignment: CDR1 LNHDA and CDR2 SQIVND (reference sequence). V lost 0 bases, J lost 4 bases, and 13 bases lay in between. The CDR3 spans 16 residues. The CDR3 sequence: CASSIDSDSFYNEQFF. The CDR3 DNA is TGTGCCAGTAGTATAGACTCGGACAGCTTTTACAATGAGCAGTTCTTC.

This clonotype was picked up a small number of times. V and J are TRBV20-1 and TRBJ2-5, with 8 bases fitting TRBD2. From germline, CDR1 is DFQATT and CDR2 SNEGSKA (reference sequence). V trimming: 6 bases; J trimming: 9 bases; junction bases outside the gene matches: 18. This CDR3 region has 15 residues. The CDR3 sequence is CSAKGWTISGGAQYF. The CDR3 nucleotides are TGCAGTGCCAAGGGATGGACTATATCCGGGGGGGCCCAGTACTTC.

J is TRBJ2-1 and V is TRBV18, with TRBD2 matching 7 bases. V was pared by 3 bases and J by 4 bases, with 6 bases of the junction left unmatched. CDR3 length equals 15 residues. Germline V CDR1 and CDR2: KGHSH, LQKENI. The CDR3 nucleotides are TGTGCCAGCTCACCGCGTCCTAGCGGTTACAATGAGCAGTTCTTC. It specifies CASSPRPSGYNEQFF.

This clonotype has ten or more counts. The chain joins TRBV24-1 to TRBJ2-1; D not certain. The CDR3 loop spans 17 amino acids. Trimming took off 5 bases at V and 0 bases at J, with 16 bases between the two ends. Germline CDR1 KGHDR, CDR2 SFDVKD. CDR3 DNA: TGTGCCACCAGTGCGGGCCTGAGGCAAAGCTCCTACAATGAGCAGTTCTTC. Translating gives CATSAGLRQSSYNEQFF.

This clonotype was detected a few times. CDR3 in amino acids: CASSPGQGFADTQYF. For the CDR3, the DNA is TGTGCCAGCAGCCCCGGACAGGGCTTCGCAGATACGCAGTATTTT. The chain links TRBV7-6 to TRBJ2-3, with TRBD1 matching 8 bases. This CDR3 has 15 residues. CDR1 and CDR2 from the germline V gene are SGHVS and FNYEAQ. After removal of 5 bases from V and 4 bases from J, the junction contained 8 bases not matched to a gene.